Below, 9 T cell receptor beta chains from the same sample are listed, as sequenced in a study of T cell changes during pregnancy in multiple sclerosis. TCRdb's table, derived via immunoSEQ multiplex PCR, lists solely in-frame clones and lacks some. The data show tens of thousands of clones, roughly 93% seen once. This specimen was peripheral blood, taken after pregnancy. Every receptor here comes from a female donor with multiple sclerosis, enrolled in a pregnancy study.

CDR3 sequence (DNA): TGCAGCGCCAACAGGGGAGGCACTGAAGCTTTCTTT. Its translation is CSANRGGTEAFF. The V call is TRBV29-1, the J call TRBJ1-1; 7 bases align to TRBD1. CDR3 length: 12 amino acids. The V and J ends lost 7 bases and 4 bases, in that order; junction bases with no gene match: 6. The germline V gene has CDR1 SQVTM and CDR2 ANQGSEA.

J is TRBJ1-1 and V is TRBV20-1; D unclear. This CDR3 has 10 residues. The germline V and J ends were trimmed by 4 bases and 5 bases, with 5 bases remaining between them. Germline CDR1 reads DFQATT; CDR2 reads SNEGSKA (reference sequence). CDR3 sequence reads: CSAKRTEAFF. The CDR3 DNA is TGCAGTGCTAAGAGGACTGAAGCTTTCTTT.

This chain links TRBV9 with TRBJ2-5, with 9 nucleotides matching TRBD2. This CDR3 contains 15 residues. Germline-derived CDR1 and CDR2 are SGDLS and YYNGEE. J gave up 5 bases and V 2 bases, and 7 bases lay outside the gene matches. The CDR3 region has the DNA TGTGCCAGCAGCGTGAGTAGCGGGAGTCTCGAGACCCAGTACTTC. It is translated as CASSVSSGSLETQYF.

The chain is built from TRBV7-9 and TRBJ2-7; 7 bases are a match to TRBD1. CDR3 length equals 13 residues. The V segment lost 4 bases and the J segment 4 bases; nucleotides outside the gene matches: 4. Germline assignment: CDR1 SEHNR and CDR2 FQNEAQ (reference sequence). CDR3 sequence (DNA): TGTGCCAGCAGCTATGGGACAGCGTACGAGCAGTACTTC. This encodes CASSYGTAYEQYF.

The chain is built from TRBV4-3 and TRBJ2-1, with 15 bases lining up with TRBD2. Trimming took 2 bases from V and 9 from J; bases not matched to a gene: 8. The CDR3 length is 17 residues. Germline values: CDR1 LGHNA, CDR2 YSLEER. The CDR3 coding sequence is TGCGCCAGCAGCCAATTGTCCGGGACTAGCGGGAGGTTTGAGCAGTTCTTC. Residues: CASSQLSGTSGRFEQFF.

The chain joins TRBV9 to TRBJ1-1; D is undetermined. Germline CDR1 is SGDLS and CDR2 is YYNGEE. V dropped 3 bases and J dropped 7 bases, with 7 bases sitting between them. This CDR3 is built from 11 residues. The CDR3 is CASSAGSEAFF. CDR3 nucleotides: TGTGCCAGCAGCGCGGGAAGTGAAGCTTTCTTT.

The CDR3 DNA follows: TGTGCCAGCAGCGTAGATGGCAGGGTTCAGGCAGGCTACACCTTC. It codes for CASSVDGRVQAGYTF. The rearrangement joins TRBV9 to TRBJ1-2; tentative D call: TRBD1 (5 bases). This CDR3 has 15 residues. CDR1 and CDR2 (germline): SGDLS, YYNGEE. Trimming pared 0 bases from V and 8 bases from J, leaving 17 bases between.

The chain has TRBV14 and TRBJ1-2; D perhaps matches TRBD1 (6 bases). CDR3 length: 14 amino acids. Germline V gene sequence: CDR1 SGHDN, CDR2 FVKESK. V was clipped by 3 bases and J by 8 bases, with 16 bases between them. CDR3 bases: TGTGCCAGCAGCCATTATCGGACAGAGAAAGGCTACACCTTC. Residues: CASSHYRTEKGYTF.

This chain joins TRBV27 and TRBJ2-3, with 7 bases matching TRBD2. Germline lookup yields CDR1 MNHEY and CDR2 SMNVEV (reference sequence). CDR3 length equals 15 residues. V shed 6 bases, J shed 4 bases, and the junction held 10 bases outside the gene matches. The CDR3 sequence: CASRRRETVSDTQYF. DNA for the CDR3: TGTGCCAGCAGACGGCGGGAGACGGTTTCAGATACGCAGTATTTT.